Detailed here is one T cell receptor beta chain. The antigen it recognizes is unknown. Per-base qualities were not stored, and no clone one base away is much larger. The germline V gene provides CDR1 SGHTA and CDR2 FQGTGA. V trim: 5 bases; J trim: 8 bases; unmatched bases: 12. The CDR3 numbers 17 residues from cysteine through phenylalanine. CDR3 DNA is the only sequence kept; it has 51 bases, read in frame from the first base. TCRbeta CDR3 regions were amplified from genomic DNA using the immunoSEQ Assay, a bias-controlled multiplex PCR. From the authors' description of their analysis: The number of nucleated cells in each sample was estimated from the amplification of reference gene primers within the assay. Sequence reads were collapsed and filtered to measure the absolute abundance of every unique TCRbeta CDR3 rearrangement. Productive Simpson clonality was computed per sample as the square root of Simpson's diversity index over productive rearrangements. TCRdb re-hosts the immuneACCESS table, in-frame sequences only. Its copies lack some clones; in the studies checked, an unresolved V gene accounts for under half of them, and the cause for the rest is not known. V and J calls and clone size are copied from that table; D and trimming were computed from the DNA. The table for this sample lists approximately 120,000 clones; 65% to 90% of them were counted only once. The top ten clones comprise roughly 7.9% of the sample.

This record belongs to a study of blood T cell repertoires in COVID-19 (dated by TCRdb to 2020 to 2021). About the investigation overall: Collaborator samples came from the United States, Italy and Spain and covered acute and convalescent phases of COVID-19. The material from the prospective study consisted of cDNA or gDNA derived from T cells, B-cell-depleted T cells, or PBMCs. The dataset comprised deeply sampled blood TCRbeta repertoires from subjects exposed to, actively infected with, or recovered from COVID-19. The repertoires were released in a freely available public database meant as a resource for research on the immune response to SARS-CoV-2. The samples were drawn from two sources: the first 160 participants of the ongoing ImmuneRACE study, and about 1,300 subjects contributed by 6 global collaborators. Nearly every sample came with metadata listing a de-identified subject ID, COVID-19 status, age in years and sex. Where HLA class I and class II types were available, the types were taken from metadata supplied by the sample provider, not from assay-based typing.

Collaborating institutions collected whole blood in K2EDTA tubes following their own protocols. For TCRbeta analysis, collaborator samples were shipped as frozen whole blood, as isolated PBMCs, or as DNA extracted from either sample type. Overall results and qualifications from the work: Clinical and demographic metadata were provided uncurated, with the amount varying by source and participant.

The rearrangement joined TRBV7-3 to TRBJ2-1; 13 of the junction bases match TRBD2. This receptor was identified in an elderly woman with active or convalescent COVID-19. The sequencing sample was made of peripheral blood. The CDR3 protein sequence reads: CASSTHPTSGREDEQFF. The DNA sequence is TGTGCCAGCAGCACACATCCCACTAGCGGGAGGGAGGATGAGCAGTTCTTC.